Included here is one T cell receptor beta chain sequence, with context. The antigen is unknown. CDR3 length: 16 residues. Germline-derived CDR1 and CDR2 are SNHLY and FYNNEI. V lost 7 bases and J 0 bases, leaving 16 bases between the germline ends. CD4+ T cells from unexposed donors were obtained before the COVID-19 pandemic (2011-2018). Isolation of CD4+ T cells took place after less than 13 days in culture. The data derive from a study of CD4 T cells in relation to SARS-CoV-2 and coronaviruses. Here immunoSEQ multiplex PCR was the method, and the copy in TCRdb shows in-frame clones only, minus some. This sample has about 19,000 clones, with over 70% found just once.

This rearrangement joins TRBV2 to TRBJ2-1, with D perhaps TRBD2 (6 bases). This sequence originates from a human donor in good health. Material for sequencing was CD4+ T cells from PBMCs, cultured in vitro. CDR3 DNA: TGTGCCAGCAACCGCGGGGCGGGAAGCTCCTACAATGAGCAGTTCTTC. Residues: CASNRGAGSSYNEQFF. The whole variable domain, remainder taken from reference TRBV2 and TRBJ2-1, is EPEVTQTPSHQVTQMGQEVILRCVPISNHLYFYWYRQILGQKVEFLVSFYNNEISEKSEIFDDQFSVERPDGSNFTLKIRSTKLEDSAMYFCASNRGAGSSYNEQFFGPGTRLTVL.